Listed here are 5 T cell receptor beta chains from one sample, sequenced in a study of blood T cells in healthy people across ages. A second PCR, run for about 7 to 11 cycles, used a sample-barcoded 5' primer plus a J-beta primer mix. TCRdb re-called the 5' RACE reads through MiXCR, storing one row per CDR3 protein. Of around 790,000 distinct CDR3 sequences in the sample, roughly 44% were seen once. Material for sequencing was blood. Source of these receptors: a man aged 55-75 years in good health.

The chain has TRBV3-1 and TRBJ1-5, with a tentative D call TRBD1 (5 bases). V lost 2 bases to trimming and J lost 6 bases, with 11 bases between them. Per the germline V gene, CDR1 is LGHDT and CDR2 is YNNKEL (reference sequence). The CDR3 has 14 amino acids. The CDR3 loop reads CASSQQPRGQPQHF. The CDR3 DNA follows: TGTGCCAGCAGCCAACAACCTAGGGGTCAGCCCCAGCATTTT.

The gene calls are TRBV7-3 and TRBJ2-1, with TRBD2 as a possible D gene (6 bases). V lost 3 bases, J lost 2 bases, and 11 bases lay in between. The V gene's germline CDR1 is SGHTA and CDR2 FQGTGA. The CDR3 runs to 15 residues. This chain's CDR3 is CASSLGDFPYNEQFF. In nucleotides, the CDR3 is TGTGCCAGCAGCTTGGGGGACTTTCCCTACAATGAGCAGTTCTTC.

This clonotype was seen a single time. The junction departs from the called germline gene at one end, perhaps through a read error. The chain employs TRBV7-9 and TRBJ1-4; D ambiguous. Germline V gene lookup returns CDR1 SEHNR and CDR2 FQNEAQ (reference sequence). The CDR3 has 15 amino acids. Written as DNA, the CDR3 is TGTGCCAGCAGCTCTCGAGGATCAACTAATGGAAAACTGTTTTTT. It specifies CASSSRGSTNGKLFF.

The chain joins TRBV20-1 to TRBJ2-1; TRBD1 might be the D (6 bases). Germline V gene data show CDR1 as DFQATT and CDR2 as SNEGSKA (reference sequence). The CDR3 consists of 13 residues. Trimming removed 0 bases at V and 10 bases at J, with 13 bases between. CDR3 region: CSARDQGPQEQFF. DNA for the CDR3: TGCAGTGCTAGAGATCAGGGGCCGCAGGAGCAGTTCTTC.

DNA of the CDR3: TGTGCCATCAGTGAGTCTGAGGGGCGGACGAACACTGAAGCTTTCTTT. It specifies CAISESEGRTNTEAFF. The chain couples TRBV10-3 to TRBJ1-1; possible D gene TRBD1, 5 bases. The CDR3 runs to 16 residues. CDR1 is ENHRY and CDR2 is SYGVKD in the germline V gene. Trimming pared 0 bases from V and 1 base from J, leaving 12 bases between.